The 25 T cell receptor beta chains listed next were all sequenced from one sample in a study of T cells after posttransplantation cyclophosphamide. Generated by immunoSEQ multiplex PCR, the TCRdb table keeps only in-frame clones and is missing some. The repertoire shows roughly 26,000 clones, none seen only once; the top ten take around 1.4%. The sample was PBMCs. These receptors all come from a man aged 50-59 years in good health, CMV-negative, and a related stem cell transplant donor.

There are many counts of this clone. This chain connects TRBV28 to TRBJ2-1; 11 nucleotides agree with TRBD2. CDR3 length: 15 amino acids. Germline assignment: CDR1 MDHEN and CDR2 SYDVKM. The junction had 8 bases not matched to a gene; V was cut back by 7 bases and J by 6 bases. DNA for the CDR3: TGTGCCAGCAAAAATAGCGGGAGGGCCGGCAATGAGCAGTTCTTC. Residues: CASKNSGRAGNEQFF.

This clone has at least ten counts. This chain links TRBV18 with TRBJ2-3, with a tentative D call TRBD1 (5 bases). CDR1 KGHSH and CDR2 LQKENI come from the germline V gene. The CDR3 is 13 amino acids. Deletions cut 3 bases from V and 4 bases from J, with 8 bases between. CDR3 in amino acids: CASSPGPADTQYF. The CDR3 DNA reads TGTGCCAGCTCACCGGGGCCCGCAGATACGCAGTATTTT.

This clone was observed at least ten times. The chain links TRBV6-5 to TRBJ2-1; 9 bases align to TRBD1. In germline, CDR1 is MNHEY, CDR2 SVGAGI. Trimming at V came to 6 bases and at J to 6 bases, leaving 3 bases not matched to a gene. This CDR3 has 13 amino acids. CDR3 residues: CASRSTGGNEQFF. The CDR3 DNA sequence: TGTGCCAGCAGGTCGACAGGGGGCAATGAGCAGTTCTTC.

This clone was observed many times. The chain recombines TRBV6-4 with TRBJ1-2, with a weak D call TRBD1 (5 bases). The V end lost 11 bases, the J end lost 8 bases, and 21 bases lay between the germline ends. CDR3 size: 13 residues. In germline, CDR1 is MRHNA, CDR2 SNTAGT. The CDR3 here is CAARGGFVSGYTF. CDR3 DNA: TGTGCCGCTCGGGGGGGTTTCGTCTCCGGCTACACCTTC.

In its sample, this clone was seen many times. The V and J genes are TRBV28 and TRBJ2-2; TRBD2 matches 10 bases. CDR3 size: 18 residues. V dropped 2 bases and J dropped 4; count of bases not matched to a gene: 10. Germline assignment: CDR1 MDHEN and CDR2 SYDVKM. CDR3: CASSLGLAGVWSTGELFF. CDR3 nucleotide sequence: TGTGCCAGCAGTTTAGGCCTAGCGGGAGTTTGGAGCACCGGGGAGCTGTTTTTT.

This clone was counted many times. This chain joins TRBV10-3 and TRBJ1-5, with TRBD1 matching over 7 bases. The CDR3 spans 14 residues. CDR1 is ENHRY, CDR2 SYGVKD, per germline. V shed 5 bases and J 4 bases; nucleotides not matched to a gene: 5. The CDR3 spells CAISPGQENQPQHF. For the CDR3, the DNA is TGTGCCATCAGTCCCGGACAGGAGAATCAGCCCCAGCATTTT.

At least ten counts were recorded for this clone. CDR3 protein: CATSGSLAGELFF. Written as DNA, the CDR3 is TGTGCCACCAGCGGTAGCCTCGCCGGGGAGCTGTTTTTT. V gene TRBV15 combines with J gene TRBJ2-2; no clear D. Trimming cost V 5 bases and J 6 bases, with 10 bases left between them. The CDR3 is made up of 13 amino acids. The germline V gene encodes CDR1 LNHNV and CDR2 YYDKDF (reference sequence). The variable domain in full, completed from reference TRBV15 and TRBJ2-2, reads DAMVIQNPRYQVTQFGKPVTLSCSQTLNHNVMYWYQQKSSQAPKLLFHYYDKDFNNEADTPDNFQSRRPNTSFCFLDIRSPGLGDTAMYLCATSGSLAGELFFGEGSRLTVL.

This clone was seen at least ten times. The chain recombines TRBV5-1 with TRBJ2-2; 7 nucleotides align to TRBD2. The germline CDR1 and CDR2 sequences are SGHRS and YFSETQ. The CDR3 length is 16 residues. Trimming took 4 bases from V and 6 from J; bases not matched to a gene: 12. The CDR3 loop is CASSRREDAGAGELFF. Here the CDR3 DNA reads TGCGCCAGCAGCCGAAGGGAGGATGCGGGGGCCGGGGAGCTGTTTTTT.

The table lists this clone with many counts. The chain couples TRBV4-1 to TRBJ1-5; the D gene is possibly TRBD1 (5 bases). Looked up from germline, CDR1 is MGHRA and CDR2 is YSYEKL. The CDR3 sequence is 16 residues long. V gave up 0 bases and J gave up 2 bases, with 11 bases separating them. The CDR3 sequence: CASSQDSGGGNQPQHF. CDR3 nucleotides: TGCGCCAGCAGCCAAGACTCGGGGGGTGGCAATCAGCCCCAGCATTTT.

This clone was recorded at least ten times. The chain links TRBV6-1 to TRBJ2-2; maybe TRBD1 (6 bases). Trimming removed 5 bases from V and 3 bases from J, with 13 bases in between. Germline lookup yields CDR1 MNHNS and CDR2 SASEGT. CDR3 length equals 15 residues. In nucleotides, the CDR3 is TGTGCCAGCAGTCGTCGGCCAGGGGACACCGGGGAGCTGTTTTTT. Encoded protein: CASSRRPGDTGELFF.

This clone was found many times. The chain employs TRBV10-3 and TRBJ2-7; tentative D call: TRBD1 (6 bases). There are 12 residues in the CDR3. Germline values: CDR1 ENHRY, CDR2 SYGVKD. Trimming pared 10 bases from V and 1 base from J, leaving 11 bases between. The CDR3 loop is CATGDGSYEQYF. The CDR3, as DNA: TGTGCCACAGGGGACGGTTCCTACGAGCAGTACTTC.

This clone rates as medium-sized (0.01 to 0.1%). The chain is built from TRBV27 and TRBJ2-7; 10 nucleotides align to TRBD1. With 6 bases clipped from V and 5 bases from J, the junction kept 4 bases outside the gene matches. In germline, CDR1 is MNHEY, CDR2 SMNVEV (reference sequence). The CDR3 runs 13 residues. CDR3 sequence: CASRRTGGHEQYF. CDR3 coding DNA: TGTGCCAGCAGAAGGACAGGGGGTCACGAGCAGTACTTC.

This clone has ten or more counts. V usage is TRBV5-4 and J usage is TRBJ2-1; 7 bases map to TRBD1. V lost 0 bases, J lost 2 bases, and 2 bases stayed unmatched. CDR1 SGHNT and CDR2 YYREEE come from the germline V gene (reference sequence). The CDR3 contains 15 residues. CDR3 amino acids: CASSLGGTAYNEQFF. For the CDR3, the DNA is TGTGCCAGCAGCTTGGGGGGGACAGCCTACAATGAGCAGTTCTTC.

In this sample, this clone turned up many times. The chain carries TRBV7-6 and TRBJ2-3; unclear D gene. From germline, CDR1 is SGHVS and CDR2 FNYEAQ. V was clipped by 5 bases and J by 1 base, with 7 bases between them. The CDR3 loop spans 13 amino acids. The CDR3 reads CASSPEGTDTQYF. CDR3 nucleotide sequence: TGTGCCAGCAGCCCAGAGGGCACAGATACGCAGTATTTT.

This clone was seen ten or more times. CDR3: CASSFGTSGSRNNEQFF. In nucleotides, the CDR3 is TGTGCCAGCAGCTTCGGGACTAGCGGGAGTAGGAACAATGAGCAGTTCTTC. The chain employs TRBV11-2 and TRBJ2-1; 14 bases map to TRBD2. CDR3 size: 17 residues. Germline V gives CDR1 SGHAT, CDR2 FQNNGV. Losses at the gene ends were 3 bases for V and 5 bases for J; bases not matched to a gene: 6.

This clone was recorded at least ten times. V is TRBV10-1 and J is TRBJ2-5; D perhaps matches TRBD2 (5 bases). CDR3 length: 14 residues. Trimming pared 2 bases from V and 5 bases from J, leaving 12 bases between. Per the germline V gene, CDR1 is WNHNN and CDR2 is SYGVQD (reference sequence). This CDR3 is CASSERLGGETQYF. CDR3 nucleotides: TGCGCCAGCAGTGAGCGTCTCGGAGGCGAGACCCAGTACTTC.

This clone was seen many times. This specimen includes other DNA sequences encoding the same CDR3. J is TRBJ1-2 and V is TRBV7-8, with TRBD1 matching 7 bases. Germline CDR1 is SGHVS and CDR2 is FQNEAQ. V dropped 4 bases and J dropped 2; count of bases not matched to a gene: 1. The CDR3 is 13 residues long. This CDR3 reads CASSSGQNYGYTF. DNA of the CDR3: TGTGCCAGCAGCTCGGGACAGAACTATGGCTACACCTTC.

This clone came up many times. The DNA of the CDR3 is TGTGCCAGCAGCTTAGACGGGACAGGTAACCCACAGCCCCAGCATTTT. Its protein product is CASSLDGTGNPQPQHF. The chain carries TRBV7-6 and TRBJ1-5, with 8 bases identical to TRBD1. Germline CDR1 and CDR2: SGHVS and FNYEAQ. V dropped 1 base and J dropped 7; count of bases not matched to a gene: 9. This CDR3 is built from 16 residues.

This clone has a count of ten or more. The chain is built from TRBV18 and TRBJ2-7, with 14 nucleotides matching TRBD2. J was trimmed by 5 bases and V by 0 bases; bases with no gene match: 3. This CDR3 spans 16 amino acids. Germline-derived CDR1 and CDR2 are KGHSH and LQKENI. The CDR3 loop reads CASSPPGLAGVDEQYF. Written as DNA, the CDR3 is TGTGCCAGCTCACCACCGGGACTAGCGGGAGTAGACGAGCAGTACTTC.

In its sample, this clone was seen many times. The V and J genes are TRBV4-2 and TRBJ2-7; D is possibly TRBD2 (5 bases). Trimming pared 1 base from V and 0 bases from J, leaving 10 bases between. CDR1 and CDR2 from the germline V gene are LGHNA and YNFKEQ. The CDR3 extends over 15 amino acids. The CDR3 DNA reads as TGTGCCAGCAGCCAAGGACTACCTTACTCCTACGAGCAGTACTTC. This sequence encodes CASSQGLPYSYEQYF.

This clone appeared many times. The rearrangement uses TRBV6-1 and TRBJ2-3; TRBD1 might be the D (7 bases). V lost 6 bases and J lost 0, with 10 bases in between. The CDR3 spans 14 residues. The germline CDR1 and CDR2 sequences are MNHNS and SASEGT. CDR3 nucleotide sequence: TGTGCCAGCAGGGAGGGACAGAGCACAGATACGCAGTATTTT. Translating it yields CASREGQSTDTQYF.

This clone was found many times. The CDR3 nucleotides read TGTGCCAGCAGTTTCGGACAGCCGGCCACTGAAGCTTTCTTT. It yields the protein CASSFGQPATEAFF. The chain couples TRBV27 to TRBJ1-1, with D possibly matching TRBD1 (6 bases). The V gene's germline CDR1 is MNHEY and CDR2 SMNVEV (reference sequence). There are 14 residues in the CDR3. Trimming cost V 3 bases and J 4 bases, with 12 bases left between them.

This clone was recorded at least ten times. This sequence joins TRBV5-1 and TRBJ2-3, with 8 bases that match TRBD1. This CDR3 spans 12 amino acids. V was clipped by 4 bases and J by 12 bases; unmatched bases: 7. Germline CDR1 and CDR2: SGHRS and YFSETQ. The DNA for the CDR3 is TGCGCCAGCAGCGCCGGGACAGGTAGTCAGTATTTT. This sequence encodes CASSAGTGSQYF.

This clone appeared many times. This chain connects TRBV7-8 to TRBJ2-2; tentative D call: TRBD1 (6 bases). Germline V CDR1 and CDR2: SGHVS, FQNEAQ. CDR3 length equals 16 residues. Trimming stripped 1 base from V and 0 bases from J, with 9 bases between. The CDR3: CASSLEWTANTGELFF. DNA for the CDR3: TGTGCCAGCAGCTTAGAGTGGACAGCGAACACCGGGGAGCTGTTTTTT.

This clone was detected only a few times. A much larger clone lies a single base off, so this may be a read error. Within the sample, other DNA sequences also encode this same CDR3. The V call is TRBV9, the J call TRBJ2-7; 9 nucleotides agree with TRBD2. Per the germline V gene, CDR1 is SGDLS and CDR2 is YYNGEE. V lost 0 bases to trimming and J lost 2 bases; unmatched junction nucleotides: 6. The CDR3 is 16 amino acids. CDR3 loop: CASSVAAGGAPYEQYF. CDR3 nucleotides: TGTGCCAGCAGCGTAGCTGCGGGAGGGGCCCCCTACGAGCAGTACTTC.